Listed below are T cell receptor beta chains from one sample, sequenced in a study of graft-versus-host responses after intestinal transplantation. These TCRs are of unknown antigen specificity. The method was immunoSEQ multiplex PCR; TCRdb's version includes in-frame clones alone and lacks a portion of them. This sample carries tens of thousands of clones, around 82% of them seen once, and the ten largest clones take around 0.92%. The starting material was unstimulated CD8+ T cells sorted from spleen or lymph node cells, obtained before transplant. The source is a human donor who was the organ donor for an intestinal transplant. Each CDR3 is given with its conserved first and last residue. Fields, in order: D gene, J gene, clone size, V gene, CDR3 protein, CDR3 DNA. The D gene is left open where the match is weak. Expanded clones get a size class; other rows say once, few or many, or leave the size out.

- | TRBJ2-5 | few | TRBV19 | CASSITGIKTQYF | TGTGCCAGTAGCATAACAGGGATAAAGACCCAGTACTTC
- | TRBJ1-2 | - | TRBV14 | CASSQNSYGYTF | TGTGCCAGCAGCCAAAACAGCTATGGCTACACCTTC
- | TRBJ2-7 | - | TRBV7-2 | CASSPGTHTYEQYF | TGTGCCAGCAGCCCCGGGACTCACACCTACGAGCAGTACTTC
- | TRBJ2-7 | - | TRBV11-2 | CASSLDSGSRKSSYEQYF | TGTGCCAGCAGCTTAGATTCTGGGTCCCGAAAGAGCTCCTACGAGCAGTACTTC
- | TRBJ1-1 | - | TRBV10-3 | CAISESWDKNTEAFF | TGTGCCATCAGTGAGTCCTGGGATAAGAACACTGAAGCTTTCTTT
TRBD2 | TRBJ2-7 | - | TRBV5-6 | CASSPGLAGVPSYEQYF | TGTGCCAGCAGCCCGGGACTAGCGGGGGTTCCCTCCTACGAGCAGTACTTC
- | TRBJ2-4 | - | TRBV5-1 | CASSHPDGPKNIQYF | TGCGCCAGCAGCCACCCGGACGGACCCAAAAACATTCAGTACTTC
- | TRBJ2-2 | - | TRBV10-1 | CASSNPGPGELFF | TGCGCCAGCAGTAACCCTGGGCCCGGGGAGCTGTTTTTT
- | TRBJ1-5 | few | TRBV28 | CASRFFEPTLDQPQHF | TGTGCCAGCAGGTTTTTCGAGCCAACCCTCGATCAGCCCCAGCATTTT
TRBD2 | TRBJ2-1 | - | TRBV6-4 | CASSDLTSGSYNEQFF | TGTGCCAGCAGTGACTTGACTAGCGGGTCCTACAATGAGCAGTTCTTC
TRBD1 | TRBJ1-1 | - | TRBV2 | CARETYRGRTEAFF | TGTGCCAGAGAGACCTACAGGGGAAGGACTGAAGCTTTCTTT
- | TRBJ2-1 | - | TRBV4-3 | CASSQDDGVSSLLTYNEQFF | TGCGCCAGCAGCCAAGATGATGGGGTCTCAAGCTTATTAACCTACAATGAGCAGTTCTTC
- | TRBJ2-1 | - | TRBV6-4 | CASSPAPEGYNEQFF | TGTGCCAGCAGCCCAGCCCCAGAGGGCTACAATGAGCAGTTCTTC
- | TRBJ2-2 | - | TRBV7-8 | CASSPWDQGGTGELFF | TGTGCCAGCAGCCCGTGGGACCAGGGTGGAACCGGGGAGCTGTTTTTT
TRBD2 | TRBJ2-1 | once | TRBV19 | CASQTSGYSSYNEQFF | TGTGCCAGTCAGACTAGCGGGTATAGCTCCTACAATGAGCAGTTCTTC
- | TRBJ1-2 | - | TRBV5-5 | CASSLPGHGYTF | TGTGCCAGCAGCTTGCCGGGGCACGGCTACACCTTC
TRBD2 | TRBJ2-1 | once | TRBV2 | CASSLAGGPNEQFF | TGTGCCAGCTCACTAGCGGGAGGGCCCAACGAGCAGTTCTTC
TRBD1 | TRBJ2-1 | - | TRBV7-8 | CASSKHRDREHNEQFF | TGTGCCAGCAGCAAACACCGGGACAGGGAACACAATGAGCAGTTCTTC
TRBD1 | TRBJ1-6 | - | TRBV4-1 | CASSQEGQPYNSPLHF | TGCGCCAGCAGCCAAGAGGGACAGCCTTATAATTCACCCCTCCACTTT
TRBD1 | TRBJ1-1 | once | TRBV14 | CASSQRTGNTEAFF | TGTGCCAGCAGCCAACGGACAGGGAACACTGAAGCTTTCTTT
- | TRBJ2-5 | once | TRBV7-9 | CASSFAVGETQYF | TGTGCCAGCAGCTTTGCGGTAGGAGAGACCCAGTACTTC
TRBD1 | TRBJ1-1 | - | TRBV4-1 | CASSQVRGQGGAFF | TGCGCCAGCAGCCAAGTTCGAGGACAGGGGGGAGCTTTCTTT
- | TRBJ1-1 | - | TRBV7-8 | CASSPEVGTPHLTEAFF | TGTGCCAGCAGCCCAGAGGTCGGGACCCCCCACCTCACTGAAGCTTTCTTT
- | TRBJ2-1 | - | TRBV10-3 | CAISVGDFPYNEQFF | TGTGCCATCAGTGTTGGGGACTTTCCCTACAATGAGCAGTTCTTC
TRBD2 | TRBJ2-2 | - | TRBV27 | CASSLSRLAGTRTGELFF | TGTGCCAGCAGTTTATCGAGGCTAGCGGGCACCAGGACCGGGGAGCTGTTTTTT
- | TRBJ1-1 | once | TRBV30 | CAWSDITEAFF | TGTGCCTGGAGTGACATCACTGAAGCTTTCTTT
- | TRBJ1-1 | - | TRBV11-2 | CASSLARGVAEAFF | TGTGCCAGCAGCTTAGCAAGGGGGGTTGCTGAAGCTTTCTTT
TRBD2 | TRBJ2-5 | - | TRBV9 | CASSRGGSDPETQYF | TGTGCCAGCAGCAGGGGAGGGAGCGATCCAGAGACCCAGTACTTC
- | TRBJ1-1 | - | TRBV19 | CASSTYLDFDTEAFF | TGTGCCAGTAGTACCTATTTGGATTTTGACACTGAAGCTTTCTTT
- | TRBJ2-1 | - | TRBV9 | CASSVGRRAFFSYNEQFF | TGTGCCAGCAGCGTAGGTAGGAGGGCGTTCTTCTCCTACAATGAGCAGTTCTTC
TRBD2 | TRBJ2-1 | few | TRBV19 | CASSAWTSGYNEQFF | TGTGCCAGTAGTGCTTGGACTAGCGGCTACAATGAGCAGTTCTTC
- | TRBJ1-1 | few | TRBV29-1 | CSVVNSEAFF | TGCAGCGTTGTAAATTCTGAAGCTTTCTTT
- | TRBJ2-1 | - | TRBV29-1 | CSVPQGSEQFF | TGCAGCGTTCCACAGGGTAGTGAGCAGTTCTTC
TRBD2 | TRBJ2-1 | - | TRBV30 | CAWSPTSGRKFF | TGTGCCTGGAGTCCAACTAGCGGGAGGAAGTTCTTC
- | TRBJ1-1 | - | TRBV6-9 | CLEGSSEAFF | TGTCTCGAAGGTTCCTCTGAAGCTTTCTTT
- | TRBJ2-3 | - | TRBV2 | CASSVNPLEATDTQYF | TGTGCCAGCAGTGTGAATCCCCTTGAGGCAACAGATACGCAGTATTTT
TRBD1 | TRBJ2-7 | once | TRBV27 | CASRPLQGDEQYF | TGTGCCAGCAGGCCTTTACAGGGGGACGAGCAGTACTTC
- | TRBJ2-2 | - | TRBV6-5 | CASMITGELFF | TGTGCCAGCATGATCACCGGGGAGCTGTTTTTT
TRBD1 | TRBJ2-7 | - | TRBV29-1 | CSVGQGRSYEQYF | TGCAGCGTTGGACAGGGCCGATCCTACGAGCAGTACTTC
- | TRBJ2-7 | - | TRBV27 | CASSLGQGYYEQYF | TGTGCCAGCAGTTTAGGGCAGGGCTACTACGAGCAGTACTTC
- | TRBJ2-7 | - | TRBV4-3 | CASSQDRSGYEQYF | TGCGCCAGCAGCCAAGATCGGTCAGGCTACGAGCAGTACTTC
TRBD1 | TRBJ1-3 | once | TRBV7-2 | CASSFGQGENTIYF | TGTGCCAGCAGCTTTGGACAGGGGGAAAACACCATATATTTT
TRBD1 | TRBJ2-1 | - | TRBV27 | CASSPTDRAVSNEQFF | TGTGCCAGCAGTCCTACTGACAGGGCGGTTTCCAATGAGCAGTTCTTC
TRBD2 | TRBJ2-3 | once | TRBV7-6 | CASSLTGGTADTQYF | TGTGCCAGCAGCTTAACCGGGGGGACCGCAGATACGCAGTATTTT
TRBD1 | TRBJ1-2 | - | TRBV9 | CASSVGDRAIEAPYGYTF | TGTGCCAGCAGCGTAGGGGACAGGGCTATCGAGGCCCCATATGGCTACACCTTC
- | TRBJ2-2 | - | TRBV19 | CASSISGYTGELFF | TGTGCCAGTAGTATCAGCGGATACACCGGGGAGCTGTTTTTT
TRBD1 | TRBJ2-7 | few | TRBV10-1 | CASSDGTGGAYEQYF | TGCGCCAGCAGTGATGGGACAGGGGGAGCCTACGAGCAGTACTTC
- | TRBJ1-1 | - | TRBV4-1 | CASSHPGEINTEAFF | TGCGCCAGCAGCCACCCGGGGGAGATTAACACTGAAGCTTTCTTT